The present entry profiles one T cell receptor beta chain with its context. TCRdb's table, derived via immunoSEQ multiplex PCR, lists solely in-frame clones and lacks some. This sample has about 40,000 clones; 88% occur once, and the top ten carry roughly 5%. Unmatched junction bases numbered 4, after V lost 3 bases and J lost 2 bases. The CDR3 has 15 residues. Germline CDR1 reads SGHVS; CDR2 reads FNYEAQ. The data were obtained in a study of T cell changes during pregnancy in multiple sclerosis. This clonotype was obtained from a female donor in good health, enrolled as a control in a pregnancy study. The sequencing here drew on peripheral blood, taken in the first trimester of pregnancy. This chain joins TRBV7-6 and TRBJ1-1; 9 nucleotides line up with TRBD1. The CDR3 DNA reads TGTGCCAGCAGCTTGAACAGGGGGCGTAACACTGAAGCTTTCTTT. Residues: CASSLNRGRNTEAFF.